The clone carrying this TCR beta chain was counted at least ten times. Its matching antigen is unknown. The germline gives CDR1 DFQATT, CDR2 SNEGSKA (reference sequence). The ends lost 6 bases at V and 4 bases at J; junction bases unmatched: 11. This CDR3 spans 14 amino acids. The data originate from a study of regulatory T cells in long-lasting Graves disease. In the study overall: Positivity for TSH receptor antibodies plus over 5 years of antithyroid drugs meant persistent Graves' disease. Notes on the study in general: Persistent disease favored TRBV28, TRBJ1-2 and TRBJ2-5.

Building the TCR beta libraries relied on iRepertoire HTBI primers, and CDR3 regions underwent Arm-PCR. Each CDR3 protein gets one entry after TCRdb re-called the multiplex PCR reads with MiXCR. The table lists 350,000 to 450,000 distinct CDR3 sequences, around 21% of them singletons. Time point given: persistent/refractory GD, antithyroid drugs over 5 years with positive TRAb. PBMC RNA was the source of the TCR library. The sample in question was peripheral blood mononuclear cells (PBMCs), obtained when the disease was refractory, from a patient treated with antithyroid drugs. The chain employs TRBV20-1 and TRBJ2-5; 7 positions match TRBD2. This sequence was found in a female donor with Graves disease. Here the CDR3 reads CSASGGGRSETQYF. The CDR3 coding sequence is TGCAGTGCCTCCGGTGGCGGGAGATCAGAGACCCAGTACTTC.